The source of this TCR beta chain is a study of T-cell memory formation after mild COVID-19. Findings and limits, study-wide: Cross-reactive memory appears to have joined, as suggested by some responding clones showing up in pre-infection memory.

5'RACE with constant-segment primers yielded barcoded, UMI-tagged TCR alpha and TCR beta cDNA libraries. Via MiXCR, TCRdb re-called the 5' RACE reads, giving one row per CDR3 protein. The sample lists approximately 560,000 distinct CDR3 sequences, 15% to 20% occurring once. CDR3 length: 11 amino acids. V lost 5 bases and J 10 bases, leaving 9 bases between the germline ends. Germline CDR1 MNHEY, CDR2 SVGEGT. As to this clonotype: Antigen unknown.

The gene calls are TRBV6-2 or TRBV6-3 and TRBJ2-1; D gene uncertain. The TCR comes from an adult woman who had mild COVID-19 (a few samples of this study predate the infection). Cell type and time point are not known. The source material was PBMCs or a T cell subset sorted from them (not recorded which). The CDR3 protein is CASSPSVEQFF. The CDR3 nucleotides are TGTGCCAGCAGTCCATCGGTGGAGCAGTTCTTC.